This T cell receptor beta chain appears in the sequencing data of a study of T-cell reconstitution after alpha-beta-depleted transplantation in children. Details on this clonotype: Its target is not known.

A library of TCRbeta sequences, prepared with unique molecular identifiers, was generated. From the PCR reads, TCRdb called clonotypes with MiXCR, one entry per CDR3 protein. The sample carries 300,000 to 350,000 distinct CDR3 sequences, 16% recorded once. Trimming stripped 4 bases from V and 8 bases from J, with 12 bases between. The CDR3 covers 13 residues. CDR1 SEHNR and CDR2 FQNEAQ come from the germline V gene (reference sequence). Regarding the study as a whole: From surviving recipient T cells and thymic progenitors came the high day-60 TCRbeta diversity observed in some patients. One year after transplant, T-cell counts and diversity came mostly from newly produced T cells. Reportedly, alpha-beta T cells present about two months post-transplant originated from several hundred expanded clones of graft origin.

The specimen comprised PBMCs, mostly from graft donor cells, sampled 360 days after TCRalphabeta/CD19-depleted stem cell transplant. V usage is TRBV7-9 and J usage is TRBJ2-1; D is perhaps TRBD2 (5 bases). The sequence was collected from a male patient aged 2 to 9 who had a stem cell transplant for acute lymphoblastic leukemia, so the T cells may come from the graft donor. The CDR3: CASSYTSSYEQFF. CDR3 DNA sequence: TGTGCCAGCAGCTACACCTCTAGCTATGAGCAGTTCTTC.